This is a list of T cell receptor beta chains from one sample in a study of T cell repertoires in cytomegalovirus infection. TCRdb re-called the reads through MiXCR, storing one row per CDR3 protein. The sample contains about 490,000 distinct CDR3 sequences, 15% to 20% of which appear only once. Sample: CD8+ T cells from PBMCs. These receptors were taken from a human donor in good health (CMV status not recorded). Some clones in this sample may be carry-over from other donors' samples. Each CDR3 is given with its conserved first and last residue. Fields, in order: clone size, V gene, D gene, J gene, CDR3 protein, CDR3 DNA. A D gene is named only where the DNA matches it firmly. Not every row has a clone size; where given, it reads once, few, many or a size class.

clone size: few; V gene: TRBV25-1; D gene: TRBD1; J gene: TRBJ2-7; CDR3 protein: CASSGSSGTVSIEQYF; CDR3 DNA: TGTGCCAGCAGTGGCTCCTCCGGGACAGTCTCAATCGAGCAGTACTTC
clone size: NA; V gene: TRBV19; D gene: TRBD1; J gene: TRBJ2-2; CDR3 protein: CASIDRGGTGELFF; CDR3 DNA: TGTGCCAGTATCGACAGGGGGGGGACCGGGGAGCTGTTTTTT
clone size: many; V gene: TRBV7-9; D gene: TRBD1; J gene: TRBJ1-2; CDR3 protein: CASSPTGKVYGYTF; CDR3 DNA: TGTGCCAGCAGCCCGACAGGGAAGGTCTATGGCTACACCTTC
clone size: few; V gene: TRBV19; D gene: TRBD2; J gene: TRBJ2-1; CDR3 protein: CASSTTSGSGQFF; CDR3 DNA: TGTGCCAGTAGTACGACTAGCGGGAGTGGGCAGTTCTTC
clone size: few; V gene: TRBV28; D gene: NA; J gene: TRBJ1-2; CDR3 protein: CATKPVLGGYTF; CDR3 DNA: TGTGCCACCAAACCGGTTCTAGGAGGCTACACCTTC
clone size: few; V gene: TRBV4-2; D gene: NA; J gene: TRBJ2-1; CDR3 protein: CASSPNRVNEQFF; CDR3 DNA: TGTGCCAGCAGCCCCAACCGGGTCAATGAGCAGTTCTTC
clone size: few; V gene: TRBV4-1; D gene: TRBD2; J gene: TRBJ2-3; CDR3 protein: CASSSFSATSGGHSVDTQYF; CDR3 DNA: TGCGCCAGCAGCTCTTTTAGTGCGACTAGCGGGGGGCATTCGGTAGATACGCAGTATTTT
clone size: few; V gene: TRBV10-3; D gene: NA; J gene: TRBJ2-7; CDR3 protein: CAISVTDYEQYF; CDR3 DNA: TGTGCCATCAGTGTGACAGACTACGAGCAGTACTTC
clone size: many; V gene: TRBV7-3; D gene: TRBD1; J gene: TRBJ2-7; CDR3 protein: CASSSLGGVQYF; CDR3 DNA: TGTGCCAGCAGCTCCTTAGGGGGCGTGCAGTACTTC
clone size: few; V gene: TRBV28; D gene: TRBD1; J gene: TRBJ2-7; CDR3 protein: CASSHVDRDNEQYF; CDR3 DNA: TGTGCCAGCAGCCACGTAGACAGGGACAACGAGCAGTACTTC
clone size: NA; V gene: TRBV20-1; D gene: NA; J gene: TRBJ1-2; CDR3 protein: CSARDMTGENYGYTF; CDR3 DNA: TGCAGTGCTAGAGATATGACAGGCGAAAACTATGGCTACACCTTC
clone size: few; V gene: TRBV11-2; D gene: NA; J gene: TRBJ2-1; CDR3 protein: CASSSSGLAYNEQFF; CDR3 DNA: TGTGCCAGCAGTTCCTCGGGACTTGCTTACAATGAGCAGTTCTTC
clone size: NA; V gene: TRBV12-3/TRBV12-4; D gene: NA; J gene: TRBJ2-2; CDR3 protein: CASSFSGDTGELFF; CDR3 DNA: TGTGCCAGCAGTTTTAGCGGAGACACCGGGGAGCTGTTTTTT
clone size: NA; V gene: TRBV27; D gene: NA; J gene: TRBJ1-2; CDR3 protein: CASSQGTPYGYTF; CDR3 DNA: TGTGCCAGCAGCCAGGGGACACCCTATGGCTACACCTTC
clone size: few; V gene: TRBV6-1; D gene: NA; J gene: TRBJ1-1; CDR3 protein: CASSRGRLTEAFF; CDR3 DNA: TGTGCCAGCAGCCGAGGACGGTTAACTGAAGCTTTCTTT
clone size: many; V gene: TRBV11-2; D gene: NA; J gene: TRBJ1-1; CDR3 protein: CASSLEAWADTEAFF; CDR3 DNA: TGTGCCAGCAGCTTAGAAGCGTGGGCAGACACTGAAGCTTTCTTT
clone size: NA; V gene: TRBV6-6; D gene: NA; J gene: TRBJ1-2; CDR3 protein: CASSYRPKRLNYGYTF; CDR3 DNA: TGTGCCAGCAGTTACAGACCCAAGAGGCTTAACTATGGCTACACCTTC
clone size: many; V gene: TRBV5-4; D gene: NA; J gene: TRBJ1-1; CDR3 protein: CASSVTQNTEAFF; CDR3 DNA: TGTGCCAGCAGCGTGACGCAAAACACTGAAGCTTTCTTT
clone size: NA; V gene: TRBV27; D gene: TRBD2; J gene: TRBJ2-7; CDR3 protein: CASNPGTTFERQYF; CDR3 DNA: TGTGCCAGCAATCCCGGGACTACCTTTGAAAGGCAGTACTTC
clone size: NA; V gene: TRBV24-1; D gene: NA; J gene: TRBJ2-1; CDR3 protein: CATSDPYYYNEQFF; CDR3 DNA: TGTGCCACCAGTGATCCATACTACTACAATGAGCAGTTCTTC
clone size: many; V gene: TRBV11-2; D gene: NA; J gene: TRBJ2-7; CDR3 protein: CASSLEQAYEQYF; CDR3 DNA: TGTGCCAGCAGCTTAGAACAGGCCTACGAGCAGTACTTC
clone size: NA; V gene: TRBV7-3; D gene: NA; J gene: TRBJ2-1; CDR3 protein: CASSLTAGTWSNEQFF; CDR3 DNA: TGTGCCAGCAGCTTAACGGCAGGGACGTGGAGCAATGAGCAGTTCTTC
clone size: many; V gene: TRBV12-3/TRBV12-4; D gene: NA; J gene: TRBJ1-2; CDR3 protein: CASSTIGTGGAALYGYTF; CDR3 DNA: TGTGCCAGCAGTACCATAGGGACTGGGGGGGCCGCCCTATATGGCTACACCTTC
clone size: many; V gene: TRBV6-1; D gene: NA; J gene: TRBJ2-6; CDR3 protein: CASSRQGLSSGANVLTF; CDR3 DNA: TGTGCCAGCAGTCGACAGGGACTAAGCTCTGGGGCCAACGTCCTGACTTTC
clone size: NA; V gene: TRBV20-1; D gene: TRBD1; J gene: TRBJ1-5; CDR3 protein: CSAWTGNRNQPQHF; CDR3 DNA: TGCAGTGCTTGGACAGGGAACCGCAATCAGCCCCAGCATTTT
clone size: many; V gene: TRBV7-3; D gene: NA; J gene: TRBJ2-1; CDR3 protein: CASSPRGWDEQFF; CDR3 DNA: TGTGCCAGCAGCCCCCGGGGTTGGGATGAGCAGTTCTTC
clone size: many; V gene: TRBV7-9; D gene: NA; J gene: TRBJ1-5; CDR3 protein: CASSPGHRNQPQHF; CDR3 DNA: TGTGCCAGCAGTCCGGGACACCGCAATCAGCCCCAGCATTTT
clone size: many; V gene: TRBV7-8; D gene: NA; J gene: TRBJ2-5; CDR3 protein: CASSHVGVGNQETQYF; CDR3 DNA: TGTGCCAGCAGCCATGTCGGGGTGGGAAACCAAGAGACCCAGTACTTC
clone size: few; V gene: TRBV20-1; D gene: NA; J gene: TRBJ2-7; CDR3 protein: CSARVVGAGVGSYEQYF; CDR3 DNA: TGCAGTGCTAGAGTCGTCGGCGCAGGGGTCGGGAGCTACGAGCAGTACTTC
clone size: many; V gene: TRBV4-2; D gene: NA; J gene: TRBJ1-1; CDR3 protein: CASSQDRTRNTEAFF; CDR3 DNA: TGTGCCAGCAGCCAAGATAGGACAAGGAACACTGAAGCTTTCTTT
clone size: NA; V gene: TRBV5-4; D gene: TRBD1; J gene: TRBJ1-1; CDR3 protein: CASSLGTGGETEAFF; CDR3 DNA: TGTGCCAGCAGCTTGGGGACAGGGGGGGAGACTGAAGCTTTCTTT
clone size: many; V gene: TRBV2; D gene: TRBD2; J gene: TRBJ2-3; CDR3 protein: CASSALAASTDTQYF; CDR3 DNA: TGTGCCAGCAGCGCACTAGCGGCTAGCACAGATACGCAGTATTTT
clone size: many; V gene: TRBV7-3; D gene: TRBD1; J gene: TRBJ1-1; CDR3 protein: CASSSSGTGVTEAFF; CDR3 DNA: TGTGCCAGCAGCTCTTCCGGGACAGGGGTAACTGAAGCTTTCTTT
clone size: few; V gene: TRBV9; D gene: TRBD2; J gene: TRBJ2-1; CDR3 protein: CASSGGTSGIIPYNEQFF; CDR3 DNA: TGTGCCAGCAGCGGAGGGACTAGCGGGATCATCCCCTACAATGAGCAGTTCTTC
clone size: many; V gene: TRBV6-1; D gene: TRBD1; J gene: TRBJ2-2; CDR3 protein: CASSELPGQGNTGELFF; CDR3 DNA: TGTGCCAGCAGTGAACTTCCGGGACAGGGGAACACCGGGGAGCTGTTTTTT
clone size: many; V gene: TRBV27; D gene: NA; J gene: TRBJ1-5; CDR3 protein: CASRDGRYQPQHF; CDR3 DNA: TGTGCCAGCCGGGACGGACGCTATCAGCCCCAGCATTTT
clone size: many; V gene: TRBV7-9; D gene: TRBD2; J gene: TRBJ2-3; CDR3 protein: CASSPRAGVYGDTQYF; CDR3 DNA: TGTGCCAGCAGCCCCCGGGCGGGGGTGTATGGGGATACGCAGTATTTT
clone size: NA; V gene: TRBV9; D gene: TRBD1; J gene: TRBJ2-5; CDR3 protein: CASSSGQGARETQYF; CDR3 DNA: TGTGCCAGCAGCTCCGGTCAGGGGGCGCGGGAGACCCAGTACTTC
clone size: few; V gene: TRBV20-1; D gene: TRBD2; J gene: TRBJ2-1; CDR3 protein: CSARDETSGAYNEQFF; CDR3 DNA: TGCAGTGCTAGAGATGAGACTAGCGGGGCCTACAATGAGCAGTTCTTC
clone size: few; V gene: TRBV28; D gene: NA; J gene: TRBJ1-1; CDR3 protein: CASNELQGSNTEAFF; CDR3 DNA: TGTGCCAGCAATGAACTACAGGGTTCGAACACTGAAGCTTTCTTT
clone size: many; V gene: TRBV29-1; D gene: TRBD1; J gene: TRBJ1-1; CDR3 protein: CSVEGIPTGSTEAFF; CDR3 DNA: TGCAGCGTTGAAGGCATACCGACAGGGTCCACTGAAGCTTTCTTT
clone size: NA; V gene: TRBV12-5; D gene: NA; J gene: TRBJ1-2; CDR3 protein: CASGSFQSYYGYTF; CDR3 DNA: TGTGCTAGTGGGTCGTTTCAGAGTTACTATGGCTACACCTTC
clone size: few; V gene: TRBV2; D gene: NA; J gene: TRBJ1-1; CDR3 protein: CASSERYGGNTEAFF; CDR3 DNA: TGTGCCAGCAGTGAAAGGTATGGGGGGAACACTGAAGCTTTCTTT
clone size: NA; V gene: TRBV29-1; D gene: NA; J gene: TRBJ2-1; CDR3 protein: CSVDAGQSYNEQFF; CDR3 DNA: TGCAGCGTTGACGCGGGACAAAGCTACAATGAGCAGTTCTTC
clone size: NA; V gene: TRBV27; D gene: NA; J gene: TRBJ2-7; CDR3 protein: CASSLSGGGRYEQYF; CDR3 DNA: TGTGCCAGCAGTTTATCGGGTGGAGGGCGCTACGAGCAGTACTTC
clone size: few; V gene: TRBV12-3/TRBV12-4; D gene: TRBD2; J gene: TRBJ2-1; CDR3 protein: CASSTGTSGSPPVGQFF; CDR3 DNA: TGTGCCAGCAGCACCGGGACTAGCGGTTCCCCCCCCGTGGGGCAGTTCTTC
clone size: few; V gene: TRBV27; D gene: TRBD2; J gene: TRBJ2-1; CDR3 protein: CASSNGRLAGGEDEQFF; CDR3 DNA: TGTGCCAGCAGTAATGGGCGACTAGCGGGGGGGGAGGATGAGCAGTTCTTC
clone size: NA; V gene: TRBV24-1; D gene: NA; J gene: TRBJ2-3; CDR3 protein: CATSDLGKDTQYF; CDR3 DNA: TGTGCCACCAGTGATTTGGGGAAAGATACGCAGTATTTT